The present T cell receptor (beta chain) was sequenced within a study of blood T cells in healthy people across ages. Combining a sample-barcoded 5' primer with a J-beta primer mix, a second PCR ran for about 7 to 12 cycles. The authors tagged each cDNA molecule using a template-switch adaptor with 12 random nucleotides. TCRdb reprocessed the 5' RACE reads via MiXCR and lists one record per CDR3 protein. The table has around 800,000 distinct CDR3 sequences, around 25% seen once. Germline lookup yields CDR1 DFQATT and CDR2 SNEGSKA (reference sequence). V lost 0 bases and J 4 bases, leaving 6 bases between the germline ends. The CDR3 extends over 12 amino acids. This clonotype was counted between two and nine times. These data are also associated with another study on T cells of mothers and their children. Turning to that study: No T cell clones of persistent microchimeric origin were detected.

J is TRBJ2-5 and V is TRBV20-1, with a weak D call TRBD1 (5 bases). The clonotype originates from a boy younger than 18 in good health. Material: blood. The CDR3 here is CSARERGETQYF. The CDR3, as DNA: TGCAGTGCTAGAGAAAGGGGAGAGACCCAGTACTTC.